What follows are 29 T cell receptor beta chains derived from one specimen sequenced in a study of graft-versus-host responses after intestinal transplantation. The table came from immunoSEQ multiplex PCR; TCRdb's copy has only in-frame clones and leaves some out. The repertoire holds some 21,000 clones, with 50% to 60% as singletons. The sample was alloreactive CD4+ T cells from a mixed lymphocyte reaction culture, taken before intestinal transplant. Subset specified: CFSE-low proliferating T cells sorted from roughly six-day pre-transplant mixed lymphocyte reaction (GvH or HvG direction). The receptors were gathered from a human patient who received an intestinal transplant.

The rearrangement joins TRBV10-1 to TRBJ1-2, with TRBD1 matching 8 bases. CDR1 WNHNN and CDR2 SYGVQD come from the germline V gene (reference sequence). The V and J ends lost 7 bases and 4 bases, in that order; junction bases with no gene match: 11. This CDR3 has 15 amino acids. CDR3 in amino acids: CASNSPGGTPYGYTF. CDR3 DNA sequence: TGCGCCAGCAATTCCCCAGGGGGCACGCCCTATGGCTACACCTTC.

The genes are TRBV18 and TRBJ2-2; TRBD2 might be the D (5 bases). CDR3 length: 16 residues. Germline CDR1 and CDR2: KGHSH and LQKENI. Trimming stripped 1 base from V and 4 bases from J, with 13 bases between. CDR3 sequence reads: CASSPLEGGFTGELFF. The CDR3 nucleotides are TGTGCCAGCTCACCACTAGAAGGAGGTTTCACCGGGGAGCTGTTTTTT.

This chain links TRBV30 with TRBJ1-3; perhaps TRBD1 as D (5 bases). Deletions cut 0 bases from V and 4 bases from J, with 19 bases between. This CDR3 region has 17 residues. CDR1 and CDR2 from the germline V gene are GTSNPN and SVGIG (reference sequence). CDR3 sequence reads: CAWSVLRAGRYGNTIYF. For the CDR3, the DNA is TGTGCCTGGAGTGTACTAAGGGCGGGGCGATACGGAAACACCATATATTTT.

The DNA for the CDR3 is TGCGCCAGCAGTGGCAGGGCCCACACAGATACGCAGTATTTT. It translates to CASSGRAHTDTQYF. The chain carries TRBV10-2 and TRBJ2-3, with D possibly matching TRBD1 (5 bases). Germline V lookup: CDR1 WSHSY, CDR2 SAAADI. V lost 4 bases, J lost 2 bases, and 10 bases lay in between. The CDR3 has 14 amino acids.

The CDR3 bases are TGTGCCAGCAGTCCAAGCGGGGGACGGGGGACGCAGTATTTT. Its translation is CASSPSGGRGTQYF. The J gene is TRBJ2-3, the V gene TRBV4-2, with TRBD2 identical over 8 bases. The CDR3 sequence is 14 residues long. The V and J ends lost 6 bases and 9 bases, in that order; junction bases with no gene match: 11. Germline values: CDR1 LGHNA, CDR2 YNFKEQ.

V and J are TRBV5-4 and TRBJ1-2; 9 bases align to TRBD1. The V gene's germline CDR1 is SGHNT and CDR2 YYREEE (reference sequence). The CDR3 is 16 amino acids. V shed 3 bases, J shed 0 bases, and the junction held 6 bases outside the gene matches. CDR3 nucleotide sequence: TGTGCCAGCAGCTGGGGACAGGGACTGACTAACTATGGCTACACCTTC. It is translated as CASSWGQGLTNYGYTF.

The V gene is TRBV6-6, the J gene TRBJ2-1, with TRBD1 matching 7 bases. Looked up from germline, CDR1 is MNHNY and CDR2 is SVGAGI (reference sequence). J was trimmed by 14 bases and V by 3 bases; bases with no gene match: 13. The CDR3 is 14 amino acids. The CDR3 reads CASSYRQGFAREFF. CDR3 nucleotides: TGTGCCAGCAGTTATAGACAGGGTTTCGCTCGGGAGTTCTTC.

The chain links TRBV27 to TRBJ1-1; TRBD1 aligns across 9 bases. J was trimmed by 5 bases and V by 5 bases; bases with no gene match: 15. The CDR3 loop spans 17 amino acids. Germline CDR1 and CDR2: MNHEY and SMNVEV (reference sequence). This chain's CDR3 is CASSPGTGHRRGTEAFF. The CDR3 coding sequence is TGTGCCAGCAGTCCCGGGACAGGGCACCGGCGTGGGACTGAAGCTTTCTTT.

The V call is TRBV11-2, the J call TRBJ2-4; unclear D gene. The CDR3 sequence is 15 residues long. Trimming cost V 6 bases and J 0 bases, with 12 bases left between them. Germline CDR1 and CDR2: SGHAT and FQNNGV. The CDR3 region has the DNA TGTGCCAGCAGGTCGCGCCAGGTAGCCAAAAACATTCAGTACTTC. Translation gives CASRSRQVAKNIQYF.

The genes are TRBV13 and TRBJ2-1, with D possibly TRBD2 on 6 matching bases. Germline V CDR1 and CDR2: PRHDT, FYEKMQ (reference sequence). Trimming cost V 5 bases and J 0 bases, with 20 bases left between them. The CDR3 is made up of 18 amino acids. CDR3 sequence (DNA): TGTGCCAGCAGCCCGGGGGAACAGACTCTCTTCTCCTACAATGAGCAGTTCTTC. Translating it yields CASSPGEQTLFSYNEQFF.

The V and J genes are TRBV11-2 and TRBJ1-4; tentatively, D is TRBD1 (6 bases). Germline V CDR1 and CDR2: SGHAT, FQNNGV. Trimming left V 6 bases short and J 5 bases short, with 13 bases between. The CDR3 is made up of 14 amino acids. The CDR3 region has the DNA TGTGCCAGCAGTGGCAGGGGACAAAATGAAAAACTGTTTTTT. It encodes CASSGRGQNEKLFF.

This clone was picked up a small number of times. This sequence joins TRBV18 and TRBJ2-1, with D possibly being TRBD1 (6 bases). V was clipped by 5 bases and J by 7 bases, with 18 bases between them. The V gene's germline CDR1 is KGHSH and CDR2 LQKENI. This CDR3 comprises 15 residues. As DNA, the CDR3 is TGTGCCAGCTCATCCCGACAGGTATTTTGGAATGAGCAGTTCTTC. Amino acids: CASSSRQVFWNEQFF.

This chain uses TRBV2 with TRBJ1-1, with D maybe TRBD1 (5 bases). The CDR3 length is 13 residues. V was cut by 6 bases and J by 1 base, with 9 bases left in between. Germline CDR1 is SNHLY and CDR2 is FYNNEI. The CDR3 here is CASREQGNTEAFF. CDR3 coding DNA: TGTGCCAGCAGGGAGCAGGGGAACACTGAAGCTTTCTTT.

This clone was observed a handful of times. The V and J genes are TRBV4-3 and TRBJ2-7; 10 bases are shared with TRBD1. The CDR3 consists of 15 residues. The V segment lost 1 base and the J segment 0 bases; nucleotides outside the gene matches: 0. In germline, CDR1 is LGHNA, CDR2 YSLEER. In nucleotides, the CDR3 is TGCGCCAGCAGCCAAGGGACAGGGGGCTCCTACGAGCAGTACTTC. The encoded protein is CASSQGTGGSYEQYF.

A few counts support this clone. The gene calls are TRBV9 and TRBJ2-1, with TRBD2 matching 10 bases. CDR1 is SGDLS, CDR2 YYNGEE, per germline. With V trimmed by 2 bases and J by 8 bases, 7 bases remained unmatched. The CDR3 length is 15 residues. The CDR3 region is CASSVTSGIADEQFF. The CDR3 region has the DNA TGTGCCAGCAGCGTTACTAGCGGGATCGCGGATGAGCAGTTCTTC.

The table lists this clone with a few counts. This sequence joins TRBV29-1 and TRBJ1-2; TRBD1 matches at 10 bases. Trimming removed 7 bases from V and 7 bases from J; junction bases left unmatched: 6. The germline V gene encodes CDR1 SQVTM and CDR2 ANQGSEA. The CDR3 has 12 amino acids. This chain's CDR3 is CSAWWTGGGYTF. The CDR3 nucleotides read TGCAGCGCATGGTGGACAGGGGGTGGCTACACCTTC.

The chain recombines TRBV5-5 with TRBJ1-2; 8 nucleotides align to TRBD1. The length of the CDR3 is 13 residues. V was clipped by 4 bases and J by 5 bases; unmatched bases: 4. Looked up from germline, CDR1 is SGHKS and CDR2 is YYEKEE (reference sequence). The CDR3 region is CASSGGQGYGYTF. The CDR3 DNA is TGTGCCAGCAGCGGAGGACAGGGATATGGCTACACCTTC. Filled out from reference TRBV5-5 and TRBJ1-2, the complete variable domain reads DAGVTQSPTHLIKTRGQQVTLRCSPISGHKSVSWYQQVLGQGPQFIFQYYEKEERGRGNFPDRFSARQFPNYSSELNVNALLLGDSALYLCASSGGQGYGYTFGSGTRLTVV.

The rearrangement uses TRBV25-1 and TRBJ2-1; 11 bases align to TRBD2. Per germline, CDR1 MGHDK and CDR2 SYGVNS. The V gene end was trimmed by 3 bases and the J gene end by 7 bases; junction bases not matched to a gene: 8. CDR3 length: 16 residues. In nucleotides, the CDR3 is TGTGCCAGCAGTGAGCCTAGCGGGGGGCTTGGGAATGAGCAGTTCTTC. It codes for CASSEPSGGLGNEQFF.

This clone was found a few times. The chain combines TRBV6-5 with TRBJ2-7; 7 bases are a match to TRBD2. CDR3 size: 14 residues. V gave up 4 bases and J gave up 3 bases; unmatched junction bases: 6. From germline, CDR1 is MNHEY and CDR2 SVGAGI. Here the CDR3 DNA reads TGTGCCAGCAGTTGGACTAGTTTAAACTACGAGCAGTACTTC. Encoded protein: CASSWTSLNYEQYF.

The rearrangement joins TRBV5-1 to TRBJ2-1, with 13 bases lining up with TRBD2. CDR1 is SGHRS and CDR2 is YFSETQ in the germline V gene. The CDR3 totals 16 residues. Germline trimming cut 2 bases from V and 8 bases from J; bases unmatched to any gene: 7. As DNA, the CDR3 is TGCGCCAGCAGCTTTACCGGGACTAGCGGGATCTATGAGCAGTTCTTC. It translates to CASSFTGTSGIYEQFF.

Details on this clone: Distinct nucleotide sequences in the sample also encode this CDR3. This chain connects TRBV7-2 to TRBJ2-3, with a weak D call TRBD1 (6 bases). CDR3 length: 15 residues. The ends were cut back, 4 bases at V and 0 bases at J, with 11 bases in the middle. The germline V gene encodes CDR1 SGHTA and CDR2 FQGNSA. CDR3 in amino acids: CASSSQGYSTDTQYF. CDR3 in DNA: TGTGCCAGCAGCTCTCAGGGGTATAGCACAGATACGCAGTATTTT.

The chain carries TRBV4-3 and TRBJ2-5; 8 bases fit TRBD2. There are 14 residues in the CDR3. V was clipped by 4 bases and J by 4 bases; unmatched bases: 5. Germline assignment: CDR1 LGHNA and CDR2 YSLEER. CDR3 sequence: CASSLNSGGETQYF. The CDR3 DNA follows: TGCGCCAGCAGCCTGAACAGCGGGGGAGAGACCCAGTACTTC.

The V and J genes are TRBV6-5 and TRBJ2-6, with D maybe TRBD1 (5 bases). The length of the CDR3 is 15 residues. Trimming left V 6 bases short and J 6 bases short, with 15 bases between. The V gene's germline CDR1 is MNHEY and CDR2 SVGAGI. The CDR3 nucleotides are TGTGCCAGCAGCATCGGTGGGGCCCTGGCCAACGTCCTGACTTTC. As protein: CASSIGGALANVLTF.

The chain joins TRBV5-1 to TRBJ2-1; maybe TRBD2 (6 bases). Germline V CDR1 and CDR2: SGHRS, YFSETQ. This CDR3 comprises 15 residues. V was clipped by 1 base and J by 6 bases, with 14 bases between them. CDR3 sequence: CASSLYTGDLNEQFF. CDR3 in DNA: TGCGCCAGCAGCTTGTATACGGGAGATCTCAATGAGCAGTTCTTC.

The chain joins TRBV30 to TRBJ2-7; D call uncertain. The CDR3 runs 13 residues. The germline V and J ends were trimmed by 2 bases and 7 bases, with 15 bases remaining between them. Per the germline V gene, CDR1 is GTSNPN and CDR2 is SVGIG (reference sequence). The CDR3 coding sequence is TGTGCCTGGAGTCCAAGGCACTATAGGGAGCAGTACTTC. As protein: CAWSPRHYREQYF.

V gene TRBV21-1 combines with J gene TRBJ2-7; the DNA was not compared with TRBD2, the D call given in the table. TRBV21-1 is reported as a pseudogene. The CDR3 totals 14 residues. As DNA, the CDR3 is TGTGCCAGCAGCGAACTGTATACCTCCTACGAGCAGTACTTC. It specifies CASSELYTSYEQYF.

The CDR3 sequence: CASSLDGRGSNQPQHF. CDR3 DNA sequence: TGCGCCAGCAGCTTGGACGGGAGGGGTAGCAATCAGCCCCAGCATTTT. The chain links TRBV5-1 to TRBJ1-5, with D tentatively TRBD1 (5 bases). V was pared by 0 bases and J by 0 bases, with 10 bases between. The CDR3 runs 16 residues. From germline, CDR1 is SGHRS and CDR2 YFSETQ.

In the case of this clone: At one end the junction does not follow the germline gene, possibly because of a read error. The V call is TRBV7-2, the J call TRBJ1-2, with D maybe TRBD1 (5 bases). Germline values: CDR1 SGHTA, CDR2 FQGNSA. The CDR3 is 14 amino acids. The CDR3 DNA reads as TGTGCCAACAGCTTACTAAGCAGGGAATATGGCTACACCTTC. This translates into CANSLLSREYGYTF. The full variable domain, its missing parts supplied by reference TRBV7-2 and TRBJ1-2, is GAGVSQSPSNKVTEKGKDVELRCDPISGHTALYWYRQSLGQGLEFLIYFQGNSAPDKSGLPSDRFSAERTGGSVSTLTIQRTQQEDSAVYLCANSLLSREYGYTFGSGTRLTVV.

This clone was picked up a small number of times. V and J are TRBV5-4 and TRBJ2-3, with 9 bases fitting TRBD2. The CDR3 spans 17 residues. With V trimmed by 2 bases and J by 5 bases, 12 bases remained unmatched. Per germline, CDR1 SGHNT and CDR2 YYREEE (reference sequence). The CDR3 coding sequence is TGTGCCAGCAGCTTCCCTTCCGCGGGGGGGCCGGAAGATACGCAGTATTTT. As protein: CASSFPSAGGPEDTQYF.